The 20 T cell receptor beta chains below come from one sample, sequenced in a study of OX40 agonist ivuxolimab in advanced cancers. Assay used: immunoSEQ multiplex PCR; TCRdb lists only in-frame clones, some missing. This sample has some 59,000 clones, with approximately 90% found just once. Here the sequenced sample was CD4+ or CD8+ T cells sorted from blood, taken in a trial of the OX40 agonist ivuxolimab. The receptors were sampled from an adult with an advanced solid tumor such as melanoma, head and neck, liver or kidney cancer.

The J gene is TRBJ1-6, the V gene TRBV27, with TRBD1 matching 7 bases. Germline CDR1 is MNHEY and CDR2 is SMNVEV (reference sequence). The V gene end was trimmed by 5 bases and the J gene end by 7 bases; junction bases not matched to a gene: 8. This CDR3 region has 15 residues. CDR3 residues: CASSPGTAQNSPLHF. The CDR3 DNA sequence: TGTGCCAGCAGTCCGGGGACAGCCCAGAATTCACCCCTCCACTTT.

CDR3 DNA: TGTGCCAGCAGCTTGGACGATACTGAAGCTTTCTTT. It translates to CASSLDDTEAFF. The V call is TRBV5-6, the J call TRBJ1-1; no clear D gene. This CDR3 contains 12 residues. V was cut by 0 bases and J by 5 bases, with 5 bases left in between. CDR1 SGHDT and CDR2 YYEEEE come from the germline V gene.

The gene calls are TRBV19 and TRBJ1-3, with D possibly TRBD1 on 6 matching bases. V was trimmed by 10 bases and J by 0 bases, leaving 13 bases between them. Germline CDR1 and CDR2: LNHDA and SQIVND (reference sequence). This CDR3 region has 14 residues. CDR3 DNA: TGTGCCACGAGGGACATTGACTCTGGAAACACCATATATTTT. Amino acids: CATRDIDSGNTIYF. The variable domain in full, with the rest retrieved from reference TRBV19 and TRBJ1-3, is DGGITQSPKYLFRKEGQNVTLSCEQNLNHDAMYWYRQDPGQGLRLIYYSQIVNDFQKGDIAEGYSVSREKKESFPLTVTSAQKNPTAFYLCATRDIDSGNTIYFGEGSWLTVV.

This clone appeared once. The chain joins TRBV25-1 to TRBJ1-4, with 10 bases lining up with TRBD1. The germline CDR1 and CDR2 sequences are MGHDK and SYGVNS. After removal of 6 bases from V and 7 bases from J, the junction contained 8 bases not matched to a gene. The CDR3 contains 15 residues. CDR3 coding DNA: TGTGCCAGCAGGGCCCCTCGGACAGGGGGTGAAAAACTGTTTTTT. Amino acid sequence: CASRAPRTGGEKLFF. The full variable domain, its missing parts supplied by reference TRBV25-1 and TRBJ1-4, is EADIYQTPRYLVIGTGKKITLECSQTMGHDKMYWYQQDPGMELHLIHYSYGVNSTEKGDLSSESTVSRIRTEHFPLTLESARPSHTSQYLCASRAPRTGGEKLFFGSGTQLSVL.

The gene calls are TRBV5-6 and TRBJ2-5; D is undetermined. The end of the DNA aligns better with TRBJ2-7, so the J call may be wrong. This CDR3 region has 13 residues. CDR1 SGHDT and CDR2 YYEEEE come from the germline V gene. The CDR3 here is CASSQDVLYEQYF. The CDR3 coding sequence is TGTGCCAGCAGCCAAGATGTCCTTTACGAGCAGTACTTC.

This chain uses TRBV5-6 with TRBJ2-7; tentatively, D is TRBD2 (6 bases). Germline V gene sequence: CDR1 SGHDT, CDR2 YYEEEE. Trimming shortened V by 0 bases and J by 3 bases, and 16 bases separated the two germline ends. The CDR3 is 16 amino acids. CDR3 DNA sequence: TGTGCCAGCAGCTTGGAGCTAGCGAGCTTGAGCTACGAGCAGTACTTC. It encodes CASSLELASLSYEQYF.

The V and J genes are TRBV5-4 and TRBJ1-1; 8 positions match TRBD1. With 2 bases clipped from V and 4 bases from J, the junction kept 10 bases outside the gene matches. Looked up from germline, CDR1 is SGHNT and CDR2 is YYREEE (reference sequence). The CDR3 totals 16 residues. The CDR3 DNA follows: TGTGCCAGCAGCTTAATGACAGGGGAAGATGGCACTGAAGCTTTCTTT. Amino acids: CASSLMTGEDGTEAFF.

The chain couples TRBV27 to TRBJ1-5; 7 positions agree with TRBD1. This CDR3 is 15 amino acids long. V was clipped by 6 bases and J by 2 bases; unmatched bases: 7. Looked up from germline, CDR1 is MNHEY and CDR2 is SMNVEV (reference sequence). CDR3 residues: CASSPGTVRNQPQHF. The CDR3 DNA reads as TGTGCCAGCAGCCCGGGGACAGTTCGCAATCAGCCCCAGCATTTT.

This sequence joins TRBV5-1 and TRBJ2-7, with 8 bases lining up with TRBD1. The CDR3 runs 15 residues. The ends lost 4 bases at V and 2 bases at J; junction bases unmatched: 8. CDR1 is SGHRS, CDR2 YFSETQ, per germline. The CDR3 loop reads CASSPQGTGAYEQYF. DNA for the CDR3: TGCGCCAGCAGCCCCCAGGGGACAGGAGCCTACGAGCAGTACTTC. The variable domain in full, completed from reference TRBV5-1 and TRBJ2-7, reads KAGVTQTPRYLIKTRGQQVTLSCSPISGHRSVSWYQQTPGQGLQFLFEYFSETQRNKGNFPGRFSGRQFSNSRSEMNVSTLELGDSALYLCASSPQGTGAYEQYFGPGTRLTVT.

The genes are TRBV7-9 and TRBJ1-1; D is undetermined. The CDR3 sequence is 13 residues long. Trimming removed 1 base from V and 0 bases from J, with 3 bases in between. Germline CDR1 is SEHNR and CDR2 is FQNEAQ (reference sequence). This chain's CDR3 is CASSLVMNTEAFF. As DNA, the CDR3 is TGTGCCAGCAGCTTAGTTATGAACACTGAAGCTTTCTTT.

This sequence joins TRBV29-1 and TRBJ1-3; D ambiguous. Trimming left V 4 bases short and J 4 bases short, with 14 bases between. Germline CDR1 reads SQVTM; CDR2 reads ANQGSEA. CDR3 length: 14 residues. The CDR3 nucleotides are TGCAGCGTTGCTGAGGCACGGTCCGGAAACACCATATATTTT. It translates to CSVAEARSGNTIYF.

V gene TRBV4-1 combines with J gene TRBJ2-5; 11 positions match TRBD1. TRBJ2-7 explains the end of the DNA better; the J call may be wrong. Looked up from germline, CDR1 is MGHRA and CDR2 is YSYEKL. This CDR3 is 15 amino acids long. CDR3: CASSRPGQGAYEQYF. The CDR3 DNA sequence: TGCGCCAGCAGCCGCCCAGGACAGGGGGCTTACGAGCAGTACTTC.

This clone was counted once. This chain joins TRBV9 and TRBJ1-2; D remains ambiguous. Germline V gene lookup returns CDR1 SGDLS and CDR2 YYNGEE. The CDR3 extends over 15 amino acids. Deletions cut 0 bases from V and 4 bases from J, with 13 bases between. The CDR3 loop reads CASSVALGSVYGYTF. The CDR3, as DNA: TGTGCCAGCAGCGTAGCTCTGGGATCTGTCTATGGCTACACCTTC.

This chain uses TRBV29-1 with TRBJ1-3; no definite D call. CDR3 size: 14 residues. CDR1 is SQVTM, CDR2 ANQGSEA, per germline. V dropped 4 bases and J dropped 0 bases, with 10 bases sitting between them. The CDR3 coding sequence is TGCAGCGTTGGGGAGGTGAGCTCTGGAAACACCATATATTTT. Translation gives CSVGEVSSGNTIYF.

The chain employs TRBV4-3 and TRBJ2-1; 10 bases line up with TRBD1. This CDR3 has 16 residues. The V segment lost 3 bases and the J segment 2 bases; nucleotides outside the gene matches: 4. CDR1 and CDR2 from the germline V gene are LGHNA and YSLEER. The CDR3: CASSQGTGAAYNEQFF. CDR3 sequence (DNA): TGCGCCAGCAGCCAGGGGACAGGGGCCGCCTACAATGAGCAGTTCTTC.

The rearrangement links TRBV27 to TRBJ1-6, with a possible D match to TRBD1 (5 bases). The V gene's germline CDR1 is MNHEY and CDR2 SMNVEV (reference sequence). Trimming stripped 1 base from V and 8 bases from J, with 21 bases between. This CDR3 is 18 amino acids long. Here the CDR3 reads CASSLFSAGGERDSPLHF. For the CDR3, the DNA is TGTGCCAGCAGTTTATTTTCTGCTGGGGGGGAAAGGGATTCACCCCTCCACTTT.

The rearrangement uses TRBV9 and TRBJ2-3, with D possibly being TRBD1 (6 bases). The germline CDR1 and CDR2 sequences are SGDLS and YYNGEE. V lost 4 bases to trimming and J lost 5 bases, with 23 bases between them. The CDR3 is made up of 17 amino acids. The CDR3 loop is CASSPSQGRGRLDTQYF. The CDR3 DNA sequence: TGTGCCAGCAGCCCGTCGCAGGGGAGAGGGCGTTTAGATACGCAGTATTTT.

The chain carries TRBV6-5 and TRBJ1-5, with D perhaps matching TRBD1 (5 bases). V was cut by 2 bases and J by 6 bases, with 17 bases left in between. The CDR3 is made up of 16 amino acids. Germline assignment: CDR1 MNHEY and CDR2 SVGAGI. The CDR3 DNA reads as TGTGCCAGCAGTTACAGTGAACAGGAGTACAGTCAGCCCCAGCATTTT. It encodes CASSYSEQEYSQPQHF.

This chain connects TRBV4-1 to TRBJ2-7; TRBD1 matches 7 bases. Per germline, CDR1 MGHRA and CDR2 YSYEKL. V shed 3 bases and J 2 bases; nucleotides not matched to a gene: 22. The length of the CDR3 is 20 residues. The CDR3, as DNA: TGCGCCAGCAGCCACCGACCGTTGGACGTCGGAGCAGGGGGTGCCTACGAGCAGTACTTC. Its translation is CASSHRPLDVGAGGAYEQYF.

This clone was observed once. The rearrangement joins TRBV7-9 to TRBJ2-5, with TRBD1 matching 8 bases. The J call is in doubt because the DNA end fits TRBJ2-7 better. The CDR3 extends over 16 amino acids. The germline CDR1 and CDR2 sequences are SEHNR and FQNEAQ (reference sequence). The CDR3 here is CASSVGTGLLTYEQYF. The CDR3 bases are TGTGCCAGCAGCGTCGGGACAGGCCTTTTAACCTACGAGCAGTACTTC.